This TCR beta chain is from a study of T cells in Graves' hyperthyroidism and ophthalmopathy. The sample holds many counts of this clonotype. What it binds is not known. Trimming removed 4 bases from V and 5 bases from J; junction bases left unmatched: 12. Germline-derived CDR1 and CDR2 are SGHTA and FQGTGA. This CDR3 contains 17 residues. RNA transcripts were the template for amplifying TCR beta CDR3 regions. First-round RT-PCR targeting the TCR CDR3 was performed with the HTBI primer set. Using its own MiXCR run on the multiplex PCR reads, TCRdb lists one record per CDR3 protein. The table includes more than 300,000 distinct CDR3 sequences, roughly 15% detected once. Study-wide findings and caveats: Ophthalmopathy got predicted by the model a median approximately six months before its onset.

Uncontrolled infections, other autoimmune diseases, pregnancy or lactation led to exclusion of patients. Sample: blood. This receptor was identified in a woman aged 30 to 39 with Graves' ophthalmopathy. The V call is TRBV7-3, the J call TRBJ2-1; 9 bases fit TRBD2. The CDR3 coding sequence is TGTGCCAGCAGCTCGGAACAGACTAGCGGAGAAAACAATGAGCAGTTCTTC. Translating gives CASSSEQTSGENNEQFF.